The clone carrying this T cell receptor beta chain was recorded once. The data are from a study of cytomegalovirus exposure and HLA in healthy donors. TCRdb's table, derived via immunoSEQ multiplex PCR, lists solely in-frame clones and lacks some. The sample lists about 150,000 clones; 86% were seen once. Germline CDR1 and CDR2: LNHDA and SQIVND (reference sequence). V was shortened by 1 base and J by 1 base, with 8 bases between the two germline ends. CDR3 size: 15 residues. This receptor was taken from a human donor in good health. The sequenced material came from PBMCs. The gene calls are TRBV19 and TRBJ1-3; D is ambiguous. CDR3 in amino acids: CASSIGPASGNTIYF. The CDR3 region has the DNA TGTGCCAGTAGTATAGGTCCAGCGTCTGGAAACACCATATATTTT.